In its sample, the clone carrying this T cell receptor (beta chain) was seen once. The data belong to a study of T cell responses to AZD1222 COVID-19 vaccine. Sequenced by immunoSEQ multiplex PCR; TCRdb stores in-frame clones only, minus some. The sample yields about 150,000 clones, about nine tenths seen once. Germline CDR1 is SGHRS and CDR2 is YFSETQ. V was clipped by 2 bases and J by 7 bases; unmatched bases: 7. CDR3 length: 14 amino acids. The starting material was peripheral blood, obtained on day 0 of AZD1222 vaccination. The genes are TRBV5-1 and TRBJ1-2; 8 bases align to TRBD1. This TCR was recovered from an adult in good health. The CDR3 region has the DNA TGCGCCAGCAGCTTCAGCGGACAGGGAGCTGGCTACACCTTC. Protein: CASSFSGQGAGYTF.